This T cell receptor beta chain was sequenced in a study of cytomegalovirus exposure and HLA in healthy donors. General study findings and limits: Through in vitro validation, three CMV-associated chains were shown to be specific for CMV antigens. TCR sequences were mostly rare, though some public TCRs occurred in many donors. There were 164 TCR beta chains listed as cytomegalovirus-associated.

As concerns this clone: Its antigen is still unknown.

Trimming removed 5 bases from V and 7 bases from J; junction bases left unmatched: 7. The germline gives CDR1 PRHDT, CDR2 FYEKMQ (reference sequence). There are 14 residues in the CDR3. Clones were sequenced by immunoSEQ multiplex PCR, and TCRdb holds only the in-frame ones, with some missing. The sample has about 130,000 clones; 90% to 96% are singletons. The clonotype originates from a man between 18 and 29 years old in good health and CMV-seronegative. The chain links TRBV13 to TRBJ2-3, with 9 bases identical to TRBD1. Material: PBMCs. This chain's CDR3 is CASSPRTGANTQYF. CDR3 bases: TGTGCCAGCAGCCCTAGGACAGGGGCGAATACGCAGTATTTT.